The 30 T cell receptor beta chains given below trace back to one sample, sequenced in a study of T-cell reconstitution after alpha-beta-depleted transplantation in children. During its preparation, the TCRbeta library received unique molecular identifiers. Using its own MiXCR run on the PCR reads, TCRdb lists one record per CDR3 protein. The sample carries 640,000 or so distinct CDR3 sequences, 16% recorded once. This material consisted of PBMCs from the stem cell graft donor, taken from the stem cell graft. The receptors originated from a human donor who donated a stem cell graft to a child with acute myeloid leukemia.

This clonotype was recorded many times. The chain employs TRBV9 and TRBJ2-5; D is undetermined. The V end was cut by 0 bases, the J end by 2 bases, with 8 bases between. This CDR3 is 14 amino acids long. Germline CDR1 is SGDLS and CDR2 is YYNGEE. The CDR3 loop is CASSVGPEQETQYF. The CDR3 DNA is TGTGCCAGCAGCGTAGGTCCGGAGCAAGAGACCCAGTACTTC.

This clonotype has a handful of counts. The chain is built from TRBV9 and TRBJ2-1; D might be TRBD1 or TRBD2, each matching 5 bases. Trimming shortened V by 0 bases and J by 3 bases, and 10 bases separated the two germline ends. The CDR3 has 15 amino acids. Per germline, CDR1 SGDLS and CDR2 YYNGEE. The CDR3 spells CASSVAGDLYNEQFF. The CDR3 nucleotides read TGTGCCAGCAGCGTAGCTGGGGACCTCTACAATGAGCAGTTCTTC. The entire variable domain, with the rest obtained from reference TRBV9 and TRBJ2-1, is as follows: DSGVTQTPKHLITATGQRVTLRCSPRSGDLSVYWYQQSLDQGLQFLIQYYNGEERAKGNILERFSAQQFPDLHSELNLSSLELGDSALYFCASSVAGDLYNEQFFGPGTRLTVL.

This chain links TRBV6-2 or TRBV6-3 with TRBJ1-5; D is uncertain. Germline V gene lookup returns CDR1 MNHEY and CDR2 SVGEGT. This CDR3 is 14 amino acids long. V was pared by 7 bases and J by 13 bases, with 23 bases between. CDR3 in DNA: TGTGCCAGCACCCCCGAGACCGACATTGCTTTGCAGCATTTT. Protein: CASTPETDIALQHF.

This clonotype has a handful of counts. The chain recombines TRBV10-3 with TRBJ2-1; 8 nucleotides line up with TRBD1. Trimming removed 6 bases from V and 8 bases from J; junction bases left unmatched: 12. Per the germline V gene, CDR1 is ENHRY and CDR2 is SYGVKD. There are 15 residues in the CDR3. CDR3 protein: CAISRLSQGAYEQFF. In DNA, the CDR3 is TGTGCCATCAGCCGCTTAAGTCAGGGGGCATATGAGCAGTTCTTC.

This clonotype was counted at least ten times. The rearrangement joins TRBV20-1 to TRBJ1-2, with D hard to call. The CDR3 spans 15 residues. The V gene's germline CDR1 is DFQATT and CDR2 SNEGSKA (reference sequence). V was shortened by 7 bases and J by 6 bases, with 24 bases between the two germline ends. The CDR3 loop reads CSVIPPRRRADGYTF. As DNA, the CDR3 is TGCAGTGTTATCCCCCCTCGCAGACGGGCGGATGGCTACACCTTC.

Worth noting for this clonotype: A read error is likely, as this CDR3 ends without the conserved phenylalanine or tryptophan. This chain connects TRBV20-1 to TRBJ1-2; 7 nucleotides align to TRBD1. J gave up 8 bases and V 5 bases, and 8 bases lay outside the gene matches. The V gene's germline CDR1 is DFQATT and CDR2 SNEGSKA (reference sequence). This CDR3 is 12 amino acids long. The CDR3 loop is CSAGGDSSGYTY. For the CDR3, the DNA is TGCAGTGCTGGAGGGGACAGCTCGGGCTACACCTAC.

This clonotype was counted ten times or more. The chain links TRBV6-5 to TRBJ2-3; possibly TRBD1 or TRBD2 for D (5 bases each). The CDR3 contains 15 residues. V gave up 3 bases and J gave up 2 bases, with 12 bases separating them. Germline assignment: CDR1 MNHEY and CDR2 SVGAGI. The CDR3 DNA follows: TGTGCCAGCAGTTATCGGGACGGGGACACAGATACGCAGTATTTT. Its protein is CASSYRDGDTDTQYF.

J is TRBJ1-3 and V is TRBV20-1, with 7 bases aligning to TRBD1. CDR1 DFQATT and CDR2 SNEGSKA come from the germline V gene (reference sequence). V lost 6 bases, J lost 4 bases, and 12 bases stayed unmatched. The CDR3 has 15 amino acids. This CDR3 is CSAPDREGYGNTIYF. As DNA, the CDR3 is TGCAGTGCCCCAGACAGGGAGGGATACGGAAACACCATATATTTT.

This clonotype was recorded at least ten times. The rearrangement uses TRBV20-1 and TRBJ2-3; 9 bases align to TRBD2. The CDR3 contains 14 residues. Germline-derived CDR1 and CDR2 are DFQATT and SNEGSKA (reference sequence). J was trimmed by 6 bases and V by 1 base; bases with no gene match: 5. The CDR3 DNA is TGCAGTGCTAGAGGCGGGGGGGCCCCCGATACGCAGTATTTT. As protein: CSARGGGAPDTQYF.

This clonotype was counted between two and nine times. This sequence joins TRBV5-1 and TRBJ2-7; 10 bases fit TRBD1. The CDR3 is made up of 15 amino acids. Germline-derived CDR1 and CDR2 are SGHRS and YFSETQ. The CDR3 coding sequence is TGCGCTACTGCGGAATCCGGGACAGGGGCCTACGAGCAGTACTTC. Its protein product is CATAESGTGAYEQYF.

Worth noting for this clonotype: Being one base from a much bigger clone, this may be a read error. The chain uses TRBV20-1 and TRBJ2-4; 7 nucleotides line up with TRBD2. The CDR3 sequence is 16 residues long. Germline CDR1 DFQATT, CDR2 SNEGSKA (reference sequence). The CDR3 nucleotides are TGCTGTGCTAGGGACCTGCGACTTGGGAGGGGAAACATTCAGTACTTC. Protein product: CCARDLRLGRGNIQYF.

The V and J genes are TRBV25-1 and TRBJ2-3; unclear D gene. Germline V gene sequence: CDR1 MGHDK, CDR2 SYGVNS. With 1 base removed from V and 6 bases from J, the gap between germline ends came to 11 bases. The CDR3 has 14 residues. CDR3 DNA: TGTGCCAGCAGTGAATTTACCTCCACGGATACGCAGTATTTT. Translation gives CASSEFTSTDTQYF.

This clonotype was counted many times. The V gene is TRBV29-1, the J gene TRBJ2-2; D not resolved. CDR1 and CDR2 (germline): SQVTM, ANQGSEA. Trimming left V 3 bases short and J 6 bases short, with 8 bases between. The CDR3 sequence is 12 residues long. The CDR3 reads CSVDSVSGELFF. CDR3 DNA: TGCAGCGTTGACTCGGTCTCCGGGGAGCTGTTTTTT.

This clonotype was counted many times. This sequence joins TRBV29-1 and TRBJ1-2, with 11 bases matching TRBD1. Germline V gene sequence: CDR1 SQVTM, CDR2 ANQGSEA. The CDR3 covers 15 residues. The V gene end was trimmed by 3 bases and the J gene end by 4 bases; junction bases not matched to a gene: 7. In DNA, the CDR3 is TGCAGCGTTGACCCCAGGACAGGGGGCGTCTATGGCTACACCTTC. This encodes CSVDPRTGGVYGYTF.

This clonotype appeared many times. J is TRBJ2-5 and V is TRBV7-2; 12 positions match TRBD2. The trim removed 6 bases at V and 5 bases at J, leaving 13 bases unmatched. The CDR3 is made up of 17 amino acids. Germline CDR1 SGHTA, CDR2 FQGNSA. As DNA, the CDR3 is TGTGCCAGCAGTCCGAGACTGTGGACTAGCGGGGTGGAGACCCAGTACTTC. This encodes CASSPRLWTSGVETQYF. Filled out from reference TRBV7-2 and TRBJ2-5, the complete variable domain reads GAGVSQSPSNKVTEKGKDVELRCDPISGHTALYWYRQSLGQGLEFLIYFQGNSAPDKSGLPSDRFSAERTGGSVSTLTIQRTQQEDSAVYLCASSPRLWTSGVETQYFGPGTRLLVL.

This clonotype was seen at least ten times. The CDR3 coding sequence is TGCAGCCCGAGGGGGCCAGTGACCCAGTACTTC. Protein product: CSPRGPVTQYF. The chain carries TRBV20-1 and TRBJ2-5, with 7 positions matching TRBD1. The length of the CDR3 is 11 residues. Germline CDR1 DFQATT, CDR2 SNEGSKA (reference sequence).

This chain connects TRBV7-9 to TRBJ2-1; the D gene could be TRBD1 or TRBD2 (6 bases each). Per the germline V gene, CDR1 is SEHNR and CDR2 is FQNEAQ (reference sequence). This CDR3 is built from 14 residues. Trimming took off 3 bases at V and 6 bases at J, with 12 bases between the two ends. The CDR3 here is CASSFPGAPNEQFF. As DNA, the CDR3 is TGTGCCAGCAGCTTCCCGGGGGCCCCCAATGAGCAGTTCTTC.

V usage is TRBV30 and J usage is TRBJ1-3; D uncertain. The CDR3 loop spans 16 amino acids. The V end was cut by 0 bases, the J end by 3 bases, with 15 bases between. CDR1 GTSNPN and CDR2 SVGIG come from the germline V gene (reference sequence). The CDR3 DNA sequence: TGTGCCTGGAGTGTAGGCAATCCGGGGAATGGAAACACCATATATTTT. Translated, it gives CAWSVGNPGNGNTIYF.

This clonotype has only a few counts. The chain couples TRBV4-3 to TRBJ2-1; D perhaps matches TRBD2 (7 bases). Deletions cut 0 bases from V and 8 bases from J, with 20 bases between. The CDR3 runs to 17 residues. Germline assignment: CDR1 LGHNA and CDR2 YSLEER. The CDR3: CASSQDEGGGPVDEQFF. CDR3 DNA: TGCGCCAGCAGCCAAGATGAGGGGGGGGGCCCGGTAGATGAGCAGTTCTTC.

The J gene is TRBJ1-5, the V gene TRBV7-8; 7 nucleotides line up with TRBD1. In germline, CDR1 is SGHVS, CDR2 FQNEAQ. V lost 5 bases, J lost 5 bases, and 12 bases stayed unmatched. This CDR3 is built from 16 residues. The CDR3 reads CASSLSRTGGYQPQHF. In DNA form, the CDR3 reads TGTGCCAGCAGCCTTTCGCGGACAGGAGGTTATCAGCCCCAGCATTTT.

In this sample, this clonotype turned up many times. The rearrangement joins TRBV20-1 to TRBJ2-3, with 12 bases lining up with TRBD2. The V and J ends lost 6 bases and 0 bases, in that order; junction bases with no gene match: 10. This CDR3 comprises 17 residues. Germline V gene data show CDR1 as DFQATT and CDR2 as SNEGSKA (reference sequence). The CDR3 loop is CSATGLAGFYSTDTQYF. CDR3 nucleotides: TGCAGTGCAACAGGACTAGCGGGGTTCTATAGCACAGATACGCAGTATTTT.

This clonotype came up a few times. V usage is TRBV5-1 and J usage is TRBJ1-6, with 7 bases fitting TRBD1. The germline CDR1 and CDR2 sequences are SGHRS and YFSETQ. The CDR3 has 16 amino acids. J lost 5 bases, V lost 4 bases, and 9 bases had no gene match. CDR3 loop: CASSISDRSDNSPLHF. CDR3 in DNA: TGCGCCAGCAGCATTTCGGACAGGTCTGATAATTCACCCCTCCACTTT.

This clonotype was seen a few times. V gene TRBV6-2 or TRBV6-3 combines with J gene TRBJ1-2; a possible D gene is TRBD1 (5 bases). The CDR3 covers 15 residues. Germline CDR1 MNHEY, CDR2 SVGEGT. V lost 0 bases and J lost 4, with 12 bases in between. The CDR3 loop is CASSYSGRAGYGYTF. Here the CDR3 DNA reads TGTGCCAGCAGTTACTCGGGCAGGGCTGGCTATGGCTACACCTTC.

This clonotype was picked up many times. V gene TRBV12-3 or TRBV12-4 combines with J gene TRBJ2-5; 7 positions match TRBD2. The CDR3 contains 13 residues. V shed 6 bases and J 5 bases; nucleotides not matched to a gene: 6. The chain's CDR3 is CASSSAGGETQYF. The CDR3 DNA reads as TGTGCCAGCAGCTCCGCCGGGGGGGAGACCCAGTACTTC.

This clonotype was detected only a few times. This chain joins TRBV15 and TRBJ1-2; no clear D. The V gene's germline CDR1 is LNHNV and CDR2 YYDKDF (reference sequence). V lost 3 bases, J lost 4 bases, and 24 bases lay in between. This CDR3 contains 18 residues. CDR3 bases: TGTGCCACCAGCAGTCTGGAACCTGGAACCGCGTTTAGCTATGGCTACACCTTC. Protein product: CATSSLEPGTAFSYGYTF.

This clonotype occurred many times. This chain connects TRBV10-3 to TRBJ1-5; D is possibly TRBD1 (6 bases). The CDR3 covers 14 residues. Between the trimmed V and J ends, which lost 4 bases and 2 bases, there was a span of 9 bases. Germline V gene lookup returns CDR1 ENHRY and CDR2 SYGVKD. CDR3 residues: CAISGGQGNQPQHF. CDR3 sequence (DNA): TGTGCCATCAGTGGGGGACAAGGCAATCAGCCCCAGCATTTT.

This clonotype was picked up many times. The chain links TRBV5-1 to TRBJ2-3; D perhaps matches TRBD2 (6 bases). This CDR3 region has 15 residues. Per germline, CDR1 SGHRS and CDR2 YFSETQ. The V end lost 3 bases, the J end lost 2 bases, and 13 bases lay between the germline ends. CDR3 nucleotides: TGCGCCAGCAGCTCGGGACTTCCATCCACAGATACGCAGTATTTT. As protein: CASSSGLPSTDTQYF. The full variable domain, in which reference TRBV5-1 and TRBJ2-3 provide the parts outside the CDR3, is KAGVTQTPRYLIKTRGQQVTLSCSPISGHRSVSWYQQTPGQGLQFLFEYFSETQRNKGNFPGRFSGRQFSNSRSEMNVSTLELGDSALYLCASSSGLPSTDTQYFGPGTRLTVL.

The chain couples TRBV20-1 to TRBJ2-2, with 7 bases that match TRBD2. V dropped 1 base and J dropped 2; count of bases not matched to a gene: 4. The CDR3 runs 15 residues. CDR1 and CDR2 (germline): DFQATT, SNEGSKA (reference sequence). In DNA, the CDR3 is TGCAGTGCTAGAGTTGGGGGGGTCAACACCGGGGAGCTGTTTTTT. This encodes CSARVGGVNTGELFF.

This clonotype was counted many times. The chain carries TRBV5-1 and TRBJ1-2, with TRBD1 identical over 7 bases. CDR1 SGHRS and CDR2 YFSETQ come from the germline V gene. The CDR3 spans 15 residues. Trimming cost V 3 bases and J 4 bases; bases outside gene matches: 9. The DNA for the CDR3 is TGCGCCAGCAGCTCACGGGACAGTTGGGTCTATGGCTACACCTTC. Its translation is CASSSRDSWVYGYTF.

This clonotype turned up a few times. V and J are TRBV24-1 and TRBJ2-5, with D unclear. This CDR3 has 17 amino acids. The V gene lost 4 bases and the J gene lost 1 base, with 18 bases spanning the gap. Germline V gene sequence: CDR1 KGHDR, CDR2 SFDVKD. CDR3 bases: TGTGCCACCAGTGAGCGCGTCACTGGGAACTTCCAAGAGACCCAGTACTTC. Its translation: CATSERVTGNFQETQYF.